This record covers a single TCR beta chain. Its antigen is unknown. CD8 cells classed as naive were CD45RO-negative and positively selected for CCR7, excluding terminally differentiated effector memory CD45RA+ cells. CDR1 is PRHDT, CDR2 FYEKMQ, per germline (reference sequence). V shed 0 bases and J shed 2 bases, with 11 bases lying between them. This CDR3 contains 15 residues. This sample was included in a study of shared clonotypes between healthy human individuals. Study information: The study enrolled a couple of women and three men aged 18 to 49. Notes on the study in general: For naive CD4 cells, roughly 4.6% of clonotypes were shared across a few donors. Incomplete sequencing of sorted subsets was indicated by rarefaction despite large depth.

The table came from immunoSEQ multiplex PCR; TCRdb's copy has only in-frame clones and leaves some out. Of around 2,000,000 clones listed, about 95% are singletons. This receptor was identified in a young man in good health. This chain links TRBV13 with TRBJ2-7, with a possible D match to TRBD1 (6 bases). Sequencing was performed on naive CD8+ T cells sorted from blood. The CDR3 DNA reads as TGTGCCAGCAGCTTAGGGGACAGTTCAGCCTACGAGCAGTACTTC. Translating it yields CASSLGDSSAYEQYF. Filled out from reference TRBV13 and TRBJ2-7, the complete variable domain reads AAGVIQSPRHLIKEKRETATLKCYPIPRHDTVYWYQQGPGQDPQFLISFYEKMQSDKGSIPDRFSAQQFSDYHSELNMSSLELGDSALYFCASSLGDSSAYEQYFGPGTRLTVT.